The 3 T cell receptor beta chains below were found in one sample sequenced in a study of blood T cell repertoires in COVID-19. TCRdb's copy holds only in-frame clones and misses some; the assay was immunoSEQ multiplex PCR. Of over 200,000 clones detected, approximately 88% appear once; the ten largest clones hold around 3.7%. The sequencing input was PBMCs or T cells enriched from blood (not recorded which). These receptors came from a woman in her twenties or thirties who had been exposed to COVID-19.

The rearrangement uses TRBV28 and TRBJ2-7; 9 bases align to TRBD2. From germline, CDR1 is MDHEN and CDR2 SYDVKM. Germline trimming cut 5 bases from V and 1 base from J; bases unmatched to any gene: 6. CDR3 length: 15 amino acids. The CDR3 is CASSPLGLASYEQYF. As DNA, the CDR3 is TGTGCCAGCAGTCCCTTGGGACTAGCATCCTACGAGCAGTACTTC.

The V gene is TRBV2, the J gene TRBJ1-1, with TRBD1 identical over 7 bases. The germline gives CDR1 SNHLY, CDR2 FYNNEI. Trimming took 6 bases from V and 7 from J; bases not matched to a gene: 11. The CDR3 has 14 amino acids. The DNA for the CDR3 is TGTGCCAGCAGAGCCAGGGACAGAACCCTTGAAGCTTTCTTT. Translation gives CASRARDRTLEAFF.

The CDR3 DNA reads TGTGCCAGCAGCTTCCGCCCTAGCTCGGGGGCCAACGTCCTGACTTTC. Its protein is CASSFRPSSGANVLTF. V usage is TRBV11-2 and J usage is TRBJ2-6; tentative D call: TRBD2 (5 bases). There are 16 residues in the CDR3. Germline V lookup: CDR1 SGHAT, CDR2 FQNNGV. V lost 3 bases, J lost 4 bases, and 13 bases lay in between.